One sample yielded the 10 T cell receptor beta chains listed below, sequenced in a study of T-cell memory formation after mild COVID-19. TCRdb analysed the 5' RACE reads with MiXCR anew, one entry per CDR3 protein. The sample lists fewer than 500,000 distinct CDR3 sequences, 20% to 30% occurring once. Material for sequencing was PBMCs or a T cell subset sorted from them (not recorded which). Receptors were obtained from an adult woman who had mild COVID-19 (a few samples of this study predate the infection). Cell type and time point are not known.

The chain has TRBV19 and TRBJ1-4; D unclear. The CDR3 contains 16 residues. CDR1 is LNHDA, CDR2 SQIVND, per germline (reference sequence). The germline V and J ends were trimmed by 1 base and 8 bases, with 17 bases remaining between them. The DNA for the CDR3 is TGTGCCAGTAGTATAGGAGAGGGCCGGTCCGTGGAAAAACTGTTTTTT. This gives the protein CASSIGEGRSVEKLFF. Full variable domain (outside the CDR3, taken from reference TRBV19 and TRBJ1-4): DGGITQSPKYLFRKEGQNVTLSCEQNLNHDAMYWYRQDPGQGLRLIYYSQIVNDFQKGDIAEGYSVSREKKESFPLTVTSAQKNPTAFYLCASSIGEGRSVEKLFFGSGTQLSVL.

The genes are TRBV7-9 and TRBJ2-1; maybe TRBD2 (6 bases). Trimming cost V 5 bases and J 6 bases, with 14 bases left between them. The CDR3 totals 14 residues. Germline V gene sequence: CDR1 SEHNR, CDR2 FQNEAQ (reference sequence). The CDR3: CASSVGGRGNEQFF. The CDR3 nucleotides read TGTGCCAGCAGCGTGGGGGGACGTGGCAATGAGCAGTTCTTC.

This clonotype was detected only a few times. The V and J genes are TRBV19 and TRBJ2-7; 8 bases match TRBD1. The CDR3 consists of 14 residues. V lost 10 bases, J lost 5 bases, and 13 bases stayed unmatched. The V gene's germline CDR1 is LNHDA and CDR2 SQIVND (reference sequence). The CDR3 DNA reads as TGTGCCACCTCGGGACAGGCGGAGACTGACGAGCAGTACTTC. This sequence encodes CATSGQAETDEQYF.

In its sample, this clonotype was seen a few times. J is TRBJ2-5 and V is TRBV28, with D possibly matching TRBD2 (5 bases). The CDR3 runs 12 residues. V shed 5 bases and J shed 5 bases, with 9 bases lying between them. Per germline, CDR1 MDHEN and CDR2 SYDVKM. The CDR3 loop reads CASSGSLETQYF. In nucleotides, the CDR3 is TGTGCCAGCAGTGGGAGCTTGGAGACCCAGTACTTC.

The gene calls are TRBV12-3 or TRBV12-4 and TRBJ1-1, with TRBD1 matching 9 bases. Germline trimming cut 3 bases from V and 1 base from J; bases unmatched to any gene: 6. This CDR3 comprises 16 residues. The CDR3 loop reads CASSLPPGQGNTEAFF. The CDR3 nucleotides read TGTGCCAGCAGTTTGCCTCCGGGACAGGGGAACACTGAAGCTTTCTTT.

The chain combines TRBV19 with TRBJ2-1; TRBD2 matches 12 bases. This CDR3 has 14 amino acids. From germline, CDR1 is LNHDA and CDR2 SQIVND (reference sequence). Trimming took 7 bases from V and 9 from J; bases not matched to a gene: 7. Here the CDR3 DNA reads TGTGCCAGTACCTCCGGGACTAGCGGGCTTGAGCAGTTCTTC. Amino acids: CASTSGTSGLEQFF.

The J gene is TRBJ1-1, the V gene TRBV5-1; no clear D. The germline gives CDR1 SGHRS, CDR2 YFSETQ. V lost 4 bases and J lost 4, with 14 bases in between. CDR3 length: 14 residues. The CDR3 DNA sequence: TGCGCCAGCAGCCCTCCGATCAAGGGCACTGAAGCTTTCTTT. Translation: CASSPPIKGTEAFF.

This clonotype was detected only a few times. The gene calls are TRBV5-1 and TRBJ1-3; the D is unclear. The ends were cut back, 0 bases at V and 8 bases at J, with 12 bases in the middle. Germline V gives CDR1 SGHRS, CDR2 YFSETQ. This CDR3 is 14 amino acids long. CDR3 protein: CASSLGQKTDTIYF. CDR3 sequence (DNA): TGCGCCAGCAGCTTGGGTCAGAAGACGGACACCATATATTTT.

There are a few counts of this clonotype. V gene TRBV6-5 combines with J gene TRBJ1-5; weak D call: TRBD1 (5 bases). From germline, CDR1 is MNHEY and CDR2 SVGAGI. Trimming removed 5 bases from V and 4 bases from J, with 15 bases in between. This CDR3 is built from 15 residues. The CDR3 sequence: CASSPRRGLNQPQHF. In DNA form, the CDR3 reads TGTGCCAGCAGTCCTCGGCGGGGACTGAATCAGCCCCAGCATTTT.

This clonotype came up a few times. V is TRBV5-5 and J is TRBJ2-1, with 10 bases aligning to TRBD2. The CDR3 is made up of 16 amino acids. The germline gives CDR1 SGHKS, CDR2 YYEKEE (reference sequence). The trim removed 4 bases at V and 4 bases at J, leaving 8 bases unmatched. CDR3 nucleotides: TGTGCCAGCAGCAGGCGGAGCGGGGGGGATTACAATGAGCAGTTCTTC. This codes for CASSRRSGGDYNEQFF.